The 20 T cell receptor beta chains listed next were all sequenced from one sample in a study of blood T cell repertoires in COVID-19 (dated by TCRdb to 2020 to 2021). Library construction relied on the immunoSEQ multiplex PCR assay. TCRdb took this table from immuneACCESS and kept in-frame rearrangements with V and J called. Such tables lack part of the clones; where checked against another copy, unresolved V genes explain under half of the gap, and the rest is unexplained. In all, the sample holds about 260,000 clones, and approximately 87% of those were seen once. Together, the top ten hold over 2% of the sample. Specimen: peripheral blood. Receptors were obtained from a woman aged 45-65 years with acute or convalescent COVID-19.

The chain has TRBV9 and TRBJ2-7, with D unclear. The CDR3 is made up of 15 amino acids. V lost 4 bases to trimming and J lost 0 bases, with 14 bases between them. Germline CDR1 SGDLS, CDR2 YYNGEE. The CDR3 DNA reads as TGTGCCAGCAGCTATGGAGTGAGCAGCTCCTACGAGCAGTACTTC. It translates to CASSYGVSSSYEQYF.

This clone turned up a few times. The rearrangement joins TRBV15 to TRBJ1-1; no firm D call. The CDR3 has 14 residues. V was pared by 0 bases and J by 6 bases, with 11 bases between. Germline V gives CDR1 LNHNV, CDR2 YYDKDF (reference sequence). In DNA form, the CDR3 reads TGTGCCACCAGCAGAGATCTCGCGGCAGCTGAAGCTTTCTTT. This codes for CATSRDLAAAEAFF. The whole variable domain, remainder taken from reference TRBV15 and TRBJ1-1, is DAMVIQNPRYQVTQFGKPVTLSCSQTLNHNVMYWYQQKSSQAPKLLFHYYDKDFNNEADTPDNFQSRRPNTSFCFLDIRSPGLGDTAMYLCATSRDLAAAEAFFGQGTRLTVV.

The V call is TRBV27, the J call TRBJ2-1, with TRBD1 identical over 7 bases. CDR3 length: 15 residues. Germline trimming cut 7 bases from V and 0 bases from J; bases unmatched to any gene: 6. Germline V lookup: CDR1 MNHEY, CDR2 SMNVEV (reference sequence). As DNA, the CDR3 is TGTGCCAGCAACCCGACAGGGAGCTCCTACAATGAGCAGTTCTTC. It is translated as CASNPTGSSYNEQFF.

The chain carries TRBV3-1 (or the pseudogene TRBV3-2) and TRBJ2-1, with 15 bases fitting TRBD2. Germline assignment: CDR1 LGHDT and CDR2 YNNKEL (reference sequence). The CDR3 has 16 residues. The trim removed 4 bases at V and 4 bases at J, leaving 2 bases unmatched. The DNA of the CDR3 is TGTGCCAGCAGCCCTGGGACTAGCGGGAGGTACAATGAGCAGTTCTTC. Translated, it gives CASSPGTSGRYNEQFF.

The chain joins TRBV6-4 to TRBJ2-1; D is unresolved. The CDR3 totals 12 residues. The V gene lost 5 bases and the J gene lost 9 bases, with 11 bases spanning the gap. Germline CDR1 is MRHNA and CDR2 is SNTAGT. DNA for the CDR3: TGTGCCAGCAGTTCCTCTGACTGTGAGCAGTTCTTC. Protein product: CASSSSDCEQFF.

The rearrangement links TRBV27 to TRBJ2-1, with 7 nucleotides matching TRBD2. The CDR3 covers 17 residues. After removal of 6 bases from V and 2 bases from J, the junction contained 13 bases not matched to a gene. Per the germline V gene, CDR1 is MNHEY and CDR2 is SMNVEV (reference sequence). The CDR3 spells CASSHSPLADTYNEQFF. The CDR3 nucleotides read TGTGCCAGCAGCCACTCCCCGCTAGCGGATACCTACAATGAGCAGTTCTTC.

The chain links TRBV11-2 to TRBJ1-5, with no clear D. V shed 2 bases and J shed 3 bases, with 5 bases lying between them. The CDR3 contains 13 residues. CDR1 SGHAT and CDR2 FQNNGV come from the germline V gene. The CDR3 region has the DNA TGTGCCAGCAGCTTAAAACTCAATCAGCCCCAGCATTTT. Translating it yields CASSLKLNQPQHF.

The rearrangement uses TRBV25-1 and TRBJ2-2; 13 bases agree with TRBD2. The CDR3 has 17 residues. Germline V gene sequence: CDR1 MGHDK, CDR2 SYGVNS. J gave up 6 bases and V 3 bases, and 7 bases lay outside the gene matches. CDR3 amino acids: CASSDPRLAGGSGELFF. In nucleotides, the CDR3 is TGTGCCAGCAGTGACCCCAGACTAGCGGGAGGTTCCGGGGAGCTGTTTTTT. The full variable domain, completed using reference TRBV25-1 and TRBJ2-2, is EADIYQTPRYLVIGTGKKITLECSQTMGHDKMYWYQQDPGMELHLIHYSYGVNSTEKGDLSSESTVSRIRTEHFPLTLESARPSHTSQYLCASSDPRLAGGSGELFFGEGSRLTVL.

The chain uses TRBV28 and TRBJ1-5; D is ambiguous. The ends were cut back, 5 bases at V and 4 bases at J, with 9 bases in the middle. There are 13 residues in the CDR3. Germline V gene lookup returns CDR1 MDHEN and CDR2 SYDVKM. The CDR3 is CASSLTGNQPQHF. CDR3 coding DNA: TGTGCCAGCAGTCTGACGGGAAATCAGCCCCAGCATTTT.

The rearrangement links TRBV7-3 to TRBJ2-1; 8 bases agree with TRBD1. The CDR3 has 13 residues. Losses at the gene ends were 8 bases for V and 9 bases for J; bases not matched to a gene: 9. In germline, CDR1 is SGHTA, CDR2 FQGTGA. Written as DNA, the CDR3 is TGTGCCAGCGGATCCGGGACAGGCTTTGAGCAGTTCTTC. Translation: CASGSGTGFEQFF.

This clone was observed a single time. The chain links TRBV9 to TRBJ2-3; 8 bases fit TRBD2. The V segment lost 0 bases and the J segment 1 base; nucleotides outside the gene matches: 4. The CDR3 spans 16 residues. Germline CDR1 reads SGDLS; CDR2 reads YYNGEE. This chain's CDR3 is CASSVVSGGRTDTQYF. As DNA, the CDR3 is TGTGCCAGCAGCGTAGTCAGCGGGGGTCGCACAGATACGCAGTATTTT.

V is TRBV19 and J is TRBJ2-1; 8 nucleotides align to TRBD2. The germline V gene has CDR1 LNHDA and CDR2 SQIVND (reference sequence). This CDR3 region has 16 residues. V dropped 6 bases and J dropped 2; count of bases not matched to a gene: 9. CDR3: CASRRRAGVAYNEQFF. CDR3 DNA sequence: TGTGCCAGTAGAAGGAGAGCGGGAGTCGCCTACAATGAGCAGTTCTTC.

The chain joins TRBV10-3 to TRBJ2-3, with 7 nucleotides matching TRBD1. With V trimmed by 8 bases and J by 5 bases, 7 bases remained unmatched. Per germline, CDR1 ENHRY and CDR2 SYGVKD. This CDR3 region has 13 residues. The CDR3 sequence: CAIRQGREDTQYF. For the CDR3, the DNA is TGTGCCATCCGACAGGGACGGGAAGATACGCAGTATTTT.

This chain links TRBV27 with TRBJ1-5, with 7 bases matching TRBD1. V lost 7 bases to trimming and J lost 0 bases; unmatched junction nucleotides: 6. The CDR3 contains 15 residues. CDR1 is MNHEY and CDR2 is SMNVEV in the germline V gene (reference sequence). The chain's CDR3 is CASTSTGFSNQPQHF. The CDR3 DNA follows: TGTGCCAGCACCTCGACAGGGTTTAGCAATCAGCCCCAGCATTTT.

This clone was recorded only once. The V call is TRBV7-3, the J call TRBJ2-7, with D tentatively TRBD1 (6 bases). The CDR3 sequence is 16 residues long. With 2 bases removed from V and 3 bases from J, the gap between germline ends came to 17 bases. In germline, CDR1 is SGHTA, CDR2 FQGTGA. CDR3 coding DNA: TGTGCCAGCAGCTTAGGTGGGGGCGCAAGCCTCTACGAGCAGTACTTC. As protein: CASSLGGGASLYEQYF.

J is TRBJ2-5 and V is TRBV9; D is possibly TRBD2 (5 bases). Germline V gene data show CDR1 as SGDLS and CDR2 as YYNGEE. V lost 1 base, J lost 1 base, and 8 bases lay in between. This CDR3 region has 14 residues. For the CDR3, the DNA is TGTGCCAGCAGCGTATTGGACTTCCAAGAGACCCAGTACTTC. Translating gives CASSVLDFQETQYF.

The J gene is TRBJ2-7, the V gene TRBV19; D possibly corresponds to TRBD2 (5 bases). Germline values: CDR1 LNHDA, CDR2 SQIVND (reference sequence). The CDR3 loop spans 13 amino acids. The germline V and J ends were trimmed by 6 bases and 0 bases, with 9 bases remaining between them. The CDR3 sequence: CASRPGNSYEQYF. Written as DNA, the CDR3 is TGTGCCAGTAGGCCGGGAAACTCCTACGAGCAGTACTTC.

This chain links TRBV21-1 with TRBJ2-1; TRBD1, the D gene given by the table, was not confirmed from the DNA. TRBV21-1 is classified as a pseudogene. The CDR3 runs 14 residues. CDR3 in amino acids: CASSGRTEYNEQFF. The CDR3 DNA reads as TGTGCCAGCAGCGGCCGGACAGAGTACAATGAGCAGTTCTTC.

This rearrangement joins TRBV4-1 to TRBJ2-7; 8 bases fit TRBD1. The V segment lost 1 base and the J segment 3 bases; nucleotides outside the gene matches: 2. The germline V gene encodes CDR1 MGHRA and CDR2 YSYEKL. The CDR3 length is 14 residues. CDR3 DNA: TGCGCCAGCAGCCAAGCCGACAGGGGCTACGAGCAGTACTTC. This sequence encodes CASSQADRGYEQYF.

The chain is built from TRBV11-1 and TRBJ2-2; possible D gene TRBD2, 6 bases. The CDR3 consists of 13 residues. CDR1 and CDR2 from the germline V gene are SGHAT and FQDESV (reference sequence). V was trimmed by 5 bases and J by 6 bases, leaving 10 bases between them. Here the CDR3 reads CASSPPGAGELFF. The CDR3 nucleotides are TGTGCCAGCAGCCCCCCGGGAGCCGGGGAGCTGTTTTTT.